The 9 T cell receptor beta chains reported below all come from one sample, sequenced in a study of blood T cell repertoires in COVID-19. Only in-frame clones appear in the TCRdb table, and some are missing; sequencing was by immunoSEQ multiplex PCR. The sample includes fewer than 250,000 clones, around 86% of them seen just once. The material sequenced was peripheral blood. These receptors all come from a man between 60 and 70 years old with acute or convalescent COVID-19.

This chain connects TRBV4-1 to TRBJ2-3, with TRBD2 as a possible D gene (6 bases). Germline lookup yields CDR1 MGHRA and CDR2 YSYEKL. Trimming cost V 0 bases and J 1 base, with 11 bases left between them. The CDR3 consists of 16 residues. CDR3 nucleotides: TGCGCCAGCAGCCAAGAACCGGGGGTGGGCACAGATACGCAGTATTTT. Translation: CASSQEPGVGTDTQYF.

The chain combines TRBV7-2 with TRBJ1-4, with 7 bases fitting TRBD1. V lost 4 bases to trimming and J lost 4 bases; unmatched junction nucleotides: 9. The CDR3 extends over 16 amino acids. CDR1 and CDR2 from the germline V gene are SGHTA and FQGNSA. In DNA form, the CDR3 reads TGTGCCAGCAGCTCAGGGGGGACAGTGATTAATGAAAAACTGTTTTTT. Amino acids: CASSSGGTVINEKLFF.

The V call is TRBV5-1, the J call TRBJ2-7; D is possibly TRBD2 (6 bases). V was pared by 4 bases and J by 3 bases, with 11 bases between. Germline CDR1 reads SGHRS; CDR2 reads YFSETQ. The CDR3 contains 13 residues. CDR3 residues: CASSPGTLYEQYF. The CDR3 bases are TGCGCCAGCAGCCCGGGGACTCTCTACGAGCAGTACTTC.

The chain employs TRBV19 and TRBJ2-2; 8 bases agree with TRBD1. Germline V CDR1 and CDR2: LNHDA, SQIVND (reference sequence). The CDR3 has 15 residues. The ends lost 4 bases at V and 5 bases at J; junction bases unmatched: 6. The CDR3 loop is CASSNQGAMTGELFF. The CDR3 DNA follows: TGTGCCAGTAGTAACCAGGGGGCTATGACCGGGGAGCTGTTTTTT.

This clone was counted a few times. The rearrangement links TRBV5-6 to TRBJ2-6, with TRBD2 matching 7 bases. Trimming at V came to 5 bases and at J to 0 bases, leaving 8 bases not matched to a gene. The germline CDR1 and CDR2 sequences are SGHDT and YYEEEE. The CDR3 is made up of 17 amino acids. CDR3 coding DNA: TGTGCCAGCAGATCGGTCGGGGGGAGCTCTGGGGCCAACGTCCTGACTTTC. The encoded protein is CASRSVGGSSGANVLTF.

This clone was observed a handful of times. The chain recombines TRBV11-2 with TRBJ1-5; D is unresolved. The CDR3 spans 16 residues. V lost 5 bases to trimming and J lost 6 bases, with 20 bases between them. Germline V gene lookup returns CDR1 SGHAT and CDR2 FQNNGV. CDR3 coding DNA: TGTGCCAGCAGCCCAGGACTTGGCCGCACGTTTCAGCCCCAGCATTTT. Encoded protein: CASSPGLGRTFQPQHF. The variable domain in full, with the rest retrieved from reference TRBV11-2 and TRBJ1-5, is EAGVAQSPRYKIIEKRQSVAFWCNPISGHATLYWYQQILGQGPKLLIQFQNNGVVDDSQLPKDRFSAERLKGVDSTLKIQPAKLEDSAVYLCASSPGLGRTFQPQHFGDGTRLSIL.

The chain carries TRBV7-8 and TRBJ1-1, with D possibly matching TRBD1 (5 bases). Per germline, CDR1 SGHVS and CDR2 FQNEAQ. The CDR3 is 14 amino acids. V gave up 3 bases and J gave up 2 bases, with 10 bases separating them. CDR3 nucleotide sequence: TGTGCCAGCAGCTTGAGAGACAGTAACACTGAAGCTTTCTTT. Translating it yields CASSLRDSNTEAFF.

The chain recombines TRBV9 with TRBJ1-2; the match to TRBD1 covers 8 bases. V gave up 4 bases and J gave up 0 bases; unmatched junction bases: 11. Germline V gene data show CDR1 as SGDLS and CDR2 as YYNGEE. CDR3 length: 17 residues. As DNA, the CDR3 is TGTGCCAGCAGCCCCCTCTCGGGACAGGCAACTAACTATGGCTACACCTTC. This encodes CASSPLSGQATNYGYTF.

The gene calls are TRBV3-1 (or the pseudogene TRBV3-2) and TRBJ2-4; possibly TRBD2 for D (5 bases). Trimming left V 3 bases short and J 0 bases short, with 21 bases between. The V gene's germline CDR1 is LGHDT and CDR2 YNNKEL (reference sequence). The CDR3 runs 19 residues. The CDR3 DNA is TGTGCCAGCAGCCACCTCGTGGTAGCGAAGGGCCTAGCCAAAAACATTCAGTACTTC. It translates to CASSHLVVAKGLAKNIQYF.